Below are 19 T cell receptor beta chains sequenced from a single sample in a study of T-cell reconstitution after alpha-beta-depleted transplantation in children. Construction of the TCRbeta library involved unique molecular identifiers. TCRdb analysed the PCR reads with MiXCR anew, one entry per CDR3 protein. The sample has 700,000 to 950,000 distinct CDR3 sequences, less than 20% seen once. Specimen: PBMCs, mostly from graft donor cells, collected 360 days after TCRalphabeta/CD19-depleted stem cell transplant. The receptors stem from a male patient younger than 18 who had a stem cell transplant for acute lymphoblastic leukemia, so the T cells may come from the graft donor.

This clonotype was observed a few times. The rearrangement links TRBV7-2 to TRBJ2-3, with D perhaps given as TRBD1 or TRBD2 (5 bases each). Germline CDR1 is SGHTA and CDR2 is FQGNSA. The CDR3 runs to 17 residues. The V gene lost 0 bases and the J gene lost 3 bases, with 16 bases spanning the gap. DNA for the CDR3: TGTGCCAGCAGCTTAGCGCGAGGGGCGAGGAAAACAGATACGCAGTATTTT. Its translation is CASSLARGARKTDTQYF.

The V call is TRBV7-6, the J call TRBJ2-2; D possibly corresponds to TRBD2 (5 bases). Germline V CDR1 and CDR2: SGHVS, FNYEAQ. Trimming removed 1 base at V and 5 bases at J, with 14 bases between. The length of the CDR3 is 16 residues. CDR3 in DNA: TGTGCCAGCAGCTTAGTGTGGGTAGCGAGAACCGGGGAGCTGTTTTTT. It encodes CASSLVWVARTGELFF.

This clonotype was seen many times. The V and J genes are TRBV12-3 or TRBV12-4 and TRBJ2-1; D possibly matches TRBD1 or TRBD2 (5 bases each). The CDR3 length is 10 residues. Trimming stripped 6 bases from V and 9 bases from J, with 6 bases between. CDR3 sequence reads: CASRGTEQFF. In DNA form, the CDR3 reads TGTGCCAGCAGGGGGACTGAGCAGTTCTTC.

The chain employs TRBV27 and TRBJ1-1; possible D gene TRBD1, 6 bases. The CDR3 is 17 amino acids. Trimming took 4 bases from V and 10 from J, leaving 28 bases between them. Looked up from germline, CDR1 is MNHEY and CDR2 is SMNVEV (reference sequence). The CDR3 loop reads CASSSPATRDTQRPAFF. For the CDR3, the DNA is TGTGCCAGCAGTTCCCCTGCCACCCGGGACACCCAGCGGCCAGCTTTCTTT.

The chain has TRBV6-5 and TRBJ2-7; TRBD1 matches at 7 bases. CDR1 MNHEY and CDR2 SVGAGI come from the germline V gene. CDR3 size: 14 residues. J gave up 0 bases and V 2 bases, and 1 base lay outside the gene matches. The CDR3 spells CASSYDRDSYEQYF. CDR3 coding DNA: TGTGCCAGCAGTTACGACAGGGACTCCTACGAGCAGTACTTC.

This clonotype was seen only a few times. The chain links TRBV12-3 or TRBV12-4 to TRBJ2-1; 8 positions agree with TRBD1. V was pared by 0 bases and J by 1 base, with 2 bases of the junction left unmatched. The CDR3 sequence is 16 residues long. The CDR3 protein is CASSLARGRSYNEQFF. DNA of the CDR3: TGTGCCAGCAGTTTAGCCAGGGGGCGATCCTACAATGAGCAGTTCTTC.

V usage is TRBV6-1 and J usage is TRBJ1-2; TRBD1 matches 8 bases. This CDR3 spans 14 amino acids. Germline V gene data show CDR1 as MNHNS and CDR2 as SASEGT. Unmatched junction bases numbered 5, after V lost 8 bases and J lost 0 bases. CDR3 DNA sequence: TGTGCCAGCTTATACAGGGGGTCTAACTATGGCTACACCTTC. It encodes CASLYRGSNYGYTF.

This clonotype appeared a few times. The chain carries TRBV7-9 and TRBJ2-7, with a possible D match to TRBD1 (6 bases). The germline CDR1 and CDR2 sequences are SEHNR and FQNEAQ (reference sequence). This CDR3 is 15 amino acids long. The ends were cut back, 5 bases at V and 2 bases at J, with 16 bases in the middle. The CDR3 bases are TGTGCCAGCAGCCCCCGTAGGACAGATACCTACGAGCAGTACTTC. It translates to CASSPRRTDTYEQYF.

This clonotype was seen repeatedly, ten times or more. CDR3 sequence: CSAPGARRELFF. CDR3 coding DNA: TGCAGTGCCCCGGGAGCAAGAAGGGAGCTGTTTTTT. This sequence joins TRBV20-1 and TRBJ2-2; the D gene is possibly TRBD2 (6 bases). The CDR3 totals 12 residues. Deletions cut 6 bases from V and 9 bases from J, with 14 bases between. The V gene's germline CDR1 is DFQATT and CDR2 SNEGSKA (reference sequence).

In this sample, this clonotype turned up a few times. The CDR3 is CASSISGGPVNEQFF. The CDR3 bases are TGTGCCAGTAGTATTTCCGGGGGCCCGGTGAATGAGCAGTTCTTC. The V and J genes are TRBV19 and TRBJ2-1; D is possibly TRBD1 or TRBD2 (6 bases each). Trimming shortened V by 3 bases and J by 7 bases, and 16 bases separated the two germline ends. Germline V gene lookup returns CDR1 LNHDA and CDR2 SQIVND (reference sequence). The CDR3 consists of 15 residues.

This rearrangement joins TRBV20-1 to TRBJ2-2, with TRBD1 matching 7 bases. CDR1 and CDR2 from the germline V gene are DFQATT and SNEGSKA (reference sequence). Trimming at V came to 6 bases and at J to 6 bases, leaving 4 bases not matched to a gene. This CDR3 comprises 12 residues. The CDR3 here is CSAVTGAGELFF. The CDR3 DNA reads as TGCAGTGCCGTAACAGGGGCCGGGGAGCTGTTTTTT.

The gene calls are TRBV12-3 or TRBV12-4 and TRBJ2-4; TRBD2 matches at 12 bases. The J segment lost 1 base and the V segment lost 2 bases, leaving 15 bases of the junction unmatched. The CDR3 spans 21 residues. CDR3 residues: CASSLFLKVLAGGRAKNIQYF. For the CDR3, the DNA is TGTGCCAGCAGTTTATTTCTTAAAGTACTAGCGGGAGGTCGGGCCAAAAACATTCAGTACTTC.

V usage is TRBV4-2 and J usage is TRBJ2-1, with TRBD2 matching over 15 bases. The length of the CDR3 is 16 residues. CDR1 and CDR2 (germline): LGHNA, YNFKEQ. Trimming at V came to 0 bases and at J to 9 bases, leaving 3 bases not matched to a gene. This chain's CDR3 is CASSQEGLAGGGEQFF. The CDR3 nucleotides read TGTGCCAGCAGCCAAGAGGGACTAGCGGGAGGAGGTGAGCAGTTCTTC.

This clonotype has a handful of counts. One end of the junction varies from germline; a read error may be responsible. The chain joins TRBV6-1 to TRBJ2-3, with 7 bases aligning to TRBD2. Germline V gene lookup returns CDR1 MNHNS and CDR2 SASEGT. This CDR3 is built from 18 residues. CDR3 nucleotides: TGTGCCATCAGTGAAGCCTCTTGGCTAGCGGCTGACACAGATACGCAGTATTTT. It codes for CAISEASWLAADTDTQYF.

CDR3 nucleotide sequence: TGTGCCAGCAGTTTATGGGCGGGAGGGCCGTACACCGGGGAGCTGTTTTTT. Translating it yields CASSLWAGGPYTGELFF. V usage is TRBV12-3 or TRBV12-4 and J usage is TRBJ2-2; TRBD2 matches 9 bases. The V and J ends lost 2 bases and 3 bases, in that order; junction bases with no gene match: 7. The CDR3 totals 17 residues.

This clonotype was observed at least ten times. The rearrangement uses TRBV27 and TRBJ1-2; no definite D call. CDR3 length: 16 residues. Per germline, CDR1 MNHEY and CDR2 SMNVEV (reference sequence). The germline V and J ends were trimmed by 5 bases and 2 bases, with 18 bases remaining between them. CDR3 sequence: CASSPGRGKWNYGYTF. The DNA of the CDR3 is TGTGCCAGCAGTCCTGGACGAGGGAAGTGGAACTATGGCTACACCTTC.

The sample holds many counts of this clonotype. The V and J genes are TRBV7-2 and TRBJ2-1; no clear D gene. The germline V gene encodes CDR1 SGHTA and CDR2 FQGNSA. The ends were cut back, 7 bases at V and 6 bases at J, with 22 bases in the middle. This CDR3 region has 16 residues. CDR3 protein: CASNQLGKASGNEQFF. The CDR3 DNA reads TGTGCCAGCAACCAGCTAGGTAAGGCGTCGGGCAATGAGCAGTTCTTC.

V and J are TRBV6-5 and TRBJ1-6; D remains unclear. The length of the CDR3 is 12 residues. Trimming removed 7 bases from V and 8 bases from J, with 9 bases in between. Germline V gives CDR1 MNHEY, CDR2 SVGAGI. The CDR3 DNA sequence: TGTGCCAGCAAGGATCTTCATTCACCCCTCCACTTT. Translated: CASKDLHSPLHF.

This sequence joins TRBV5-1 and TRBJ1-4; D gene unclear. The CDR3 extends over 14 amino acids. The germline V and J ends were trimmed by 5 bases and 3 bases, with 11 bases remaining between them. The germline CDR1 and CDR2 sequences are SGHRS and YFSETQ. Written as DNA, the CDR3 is TGCGCCAGCAGTTGGCGGCGACCTAATGAAAAACTGTTTTTT. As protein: CASSWRRPNEKLFF.